Below, 28 T cell receptor beta chains from the same sample are listed, as sequenced in a study. One entry per CDR3 protein, called by TCRdb with MiXCR from the RT-PCR reads. The sample yields hundreds of thousands of distinct CDR3 sequences, approximately 15% seen once. Sequenced material: memory CD4+ T cells from blood. Every receptor here comes from a female donor in good health, serving as a healthy control.

The chain employs TRBV18 and TRBJ1-3; D is uncertain. CDR3 length: 18 residues. With 0 bases removed from V and 0 bases from J, the gap between germline ends came to 15 bases. In germline, CDR1 is KGHSH, CDR2 LQKENI. CDR3 amino acids: CASSPPVGSAFSGNTIYF. The CDR3 DNA follows: TGTGCCAGCTCACCACCTGTCGGCAGCGCATTCTCTGGAAACACCATATATTTT.

This chain joins TRBV20-1 and TRBJ2-7, with TRBD1 matching over 7 bases. Germline V gene lookup returns CDR1 DFQATT and CDR2 SNEGSKA (reference sequence). V lost 0 bases, J lost 3 bases, and 5 bases stayed unmatched. The CDR3 is 14 residues long. DNA of the CDR3: TGCAGTGCTAGAGATTCCCGACAGGGCTACGAGCAGTACTTC. This translates into CSARDSRQGYEQYF.

The chain uses TRBV20-1 and TRBJ2-3; the D call may be TRBD1 or TRBD2 (5 bases each). The length of the CDR3 is 13 residues. Germline values: CDR1 DFQATT, CDR2 SNEGSKA (reference sequence). Between the trimmed V and J ends, which lost 1 base and 5 bases, there was a span of 10 bases. The CDR3 region is CSARVGTIDTQYF. The CDR3 nucleotides read TGCAGTGCTAGAGTAGGGACCATAGATACGCAGTATTTT.

This clonotype was counted many times. The V call is TRBV7-2, the J call TRBJ2-7, with D perhaps matching TRBD2 (6 bases). V lost 5 bases, J lost 0 bases, and 20 bases lay in between. This CDR3 has 17 amino acids. The germline V gene has CDR1 SGHTA and CDR2 FQGNSA. The DNA for the CDR3 is TGTGCCAGCAGCAAGCGGGTTGGGAGCGGAACCTCCTACGAGCAGTACTTC. Protein: CASSKRVGSGTSYEQYF.

CDR3 DNA: TGCGCCAGCAGCCAAGAAATAATGGTGGGGGGAAGCAATCAGCCCCAGCATTTT. This gives the protein CASSQEIMVGGSNQPQHF. The chain recombines TRBV4-1 with TRBJ1-5; D is possibly TRBD1 (5 bases). Trimming removed 0 bases from V and 1 base from J, with 16 bases in between. This CDR3 is 18 amino acids long. Looked up from germline, CDR1 is MGHRA and CDR2 is YSYEKL.

This clonotype was counted a few times. The chain joins TRBV6-2 or TRBV6-3 to TRBJ2-7, with a weak D call TRBD2 (6 bases). Germline-derived CDR1 and CDR2 are MNHEY and SVGEGT. V lost 6 bases to trimming and J lost 2 bases, with 14 bases between them. This CDR3 has 14 residues. Here the CDR3 DNA reads TGTGCCAGCAGCCCCGAACTAGCAACCTACGAGCAGTACTTC. Translated: CASSPELATYEQYF.

The chain joins TRBV2 to TRBJ2-1; a weak D match, TRBD2 (5 bases). V dropped 6 bases and J dropped 9 bases, with 15 bases sitting between them. Germline CDR1 SNHLY, CDR2 FYNNEI. The CDR3 runs to 13 residues. The CDR3 sequence is CASSGNGVGEQFF. The CDR3, as DNA: TGTGCCAGCAGCGGGAATGGGGTGGGTGAGCAGTTCTTC.

This rearrangement joins TRBV11-2 to TRBJ2-3; D gene uncertain. The CDR3 extends over 14 amino acids. The V end lost 4 bases, the J end lost 6 bases, and 14 bases lay between the germline ends. Germline CDR1 reads SGHAT; CDR2 reads FQNNGV. The CDR3 loop reads CASSSGLGSDTQYF. The CDR3 DNA reads as TGTGCCAGCAGCTCAGGCTTAGGGTCGGATACGCAGTATTTT. Drawing the rest from reference TRBV11-2 and TRBJ2-3, the complete variable domain is EAGVAQSPRYKIIEKRQSVAFWCNPISGHATLYWYQQILGQGPKLLIQFQNNGVVDDSQLPKDRFSAERLKGVDSTLKIQPAKLEDSAVYLCASSSGLGSDTQYFGPGTRLTVL.

This clonotype was picked up many times. The chain couples TRBV10-3 to TRBJ1-2; no clear D gene. Germline CDR1 is ENHRY and CDR2 is SYGVKD. The length of the CDR3 is 14 residues. The V end lost 5 bases, the J end lost 5 bases, and 15 bases lay between the germline ends. The CDR3 sequence: CAISNSATVYGYTF. The CDR3 DNA follows: TGTGCCATCAGTAACAGTGCAACTGTGTATGGCTACACCTTC.

The sample holds many counts of this clonotype. This chain joins TRBV27 and TRBJ2-1; 9 bases map to TRBD2. This CDR3 has 16 amino acids. The trim removed 7 bases at V and 7 bases at J, leaving 14 bases unmatched. Looked up from germline, CDR1 is MNHEY and CDR2 is SMNVEV (reference sequence). In DNA form, the CDR3 reads TGTGCCAGCAACTCCGAGAGAGCGGGAGGTCGGAATGAGCAGTTCTTC. Translating gives CASNSERAGGRNEQFF.

This clonotype was recorded a few times. The chain couples TRBV20-1 to TRBJ2-3, with TRBD2 identical over 9 bases. Germline-derived CDR1 and CDR2 are DFQATT and SNEGSKA (reference sequence). The V segment lost 0 bases and the J segment 6 bases; nucleotides outside the gene matches: 7. This CDR3 has 15 amino acids. CDR3 sequence (DNA): TGCAGTGCTAGAGATATGCGGGGGGGCAAGGATACGCAGTATTTT. This gives the protein CSARDMRGGKDTQYF.

In its sample, this clonotype was seen a few times. This chain joins TRBV6-2 or TRBV6-3 and TRBJ1-2, with D uncertain. CDR3 length equals 14 residues. Germline V gene lookup returns CDR1 MNHEY and CDR2 SVGEGT. The V and J ends lost 8 bases and 2 bases respectively, with 15 bases between them. CDR3 DNA: TGTGCCAGCGGCGATCCCGGGGAGAACTATGGCTACACCTTC. This translates into CASGDPGENYGYTF.

This clonotype occurred a few times. The chain is built from TRBV5-1 and TRBJ1-2; D gene ambiguous. Deletions cut 4 bases from V and 9 bases from J, with 16 bases between. Germline V gene lookup returns CDR1 SGHRS and CDR2 YFSETQ. The CDR3 covers 13 residues. The CDR3 loop is CASSLDGQESYTF. CDR3 in DNA: TGCGCCAGCAGCCTGGACGGGCAGGAAAGCTACACCTTC. The complete variable domain, with remaining parts taken from reference TRBV5-1 and TRBJ1-2, reads KAGVTQTPRYLIKTRGQQVTLSCSPISGHRSVSWYQQTPGQGLQFLFEYFSETQRNKGNFPGRFSGRQFSNSRSEMNVSTLELGDSALYLCASSLDGQESYTFGSGTRLTVV.

This clonotype was seen more than once but under ten times. CDR3 region: CASAREGWAKNIQYF. The DNA of the CDR3 is TGTGCCAGCGCCCGAGAGGGGTGGGCCAAAAACATTCAGTACTTC. The chain employs TRBV28 and TRBJ2-4; D tentatively fits TRBD1 or TRBD2 (5 bases each). The CDR3 sequence is 15 residues long. Trimming removed 8 bases at V and 1 base at J, with 15 bases between. Looked up from germline, CDR1 is MDHEN and CDR2 is SYDVKM.

This rearrangement joins TRBV10-3 to TRBJ1-3; weak D call: TRBD1 (5 bases). The CDR3 runs 18 residues. Between the trimmed V and J ends, which lost 2 bases and 0 bases, there was a span of 17 bases. Germline-derived CDR1 and CDR2 are ENHRY and SYGVKD. CDR3 sequence (DNA): TGTGCCATCAGTGAGACGGGGGTTCGGGTCAGCTCTGGAAACACCATATATTTT. This encodes CAISETGVRVSSGNTIYF.

At least ten counts were recorded for this clonotype. V is TRBV24-1 and J is TRBJ2-5; D remains ambiguous. Germline V CDR1 and CDR2: KGHDR, SFDVKD. The CDR3 is made up of 12 amino acids. The V end lost 5 bases, the J end lost 2 bases, and 5 bases lay between the germline ends. The CDR3 spells CATSAGQETQYF. The CDR3, as DNA: TGTGCCACCAGTGCCGGGCAAGAGACCCAGTACTTC.

This clonotype was seen more than once but under ten times. This chain links TRBV6-1 with TRBJ2-2, with D possibly being TRBD2 (6 bases). The germline CDR1 and CDR2 sequences are MNHNS and SASEGT. V lost 6 bases and J 9 bases, leaving 23 bases between the germline ends. This CDR3 is 16 amino acids long. The CDR3 nucleotides read TGTGCCAGCAGCCCCCTGAGGGCGGGGAGAGACCGGGAGCTGTTTTTT. This encodes CASSPLRAGRDRELFF.

V is TRBV2 and J is TRBJ2-1; the D is unclear. Germline V lookup: CDR1 SNHLY, CDR2 FYNNEI. The CDR3 sequence is 10 residues long. Trimming removed 1 base from V and 13 bases from J, with 5 bases in between. DNA for the CDR3: TGTGCCAGCAGTGAAGGACCCCAGTTCTTC. Residues: CASSEGPQFF.

The rearrangement links TRBV20-1 to TRBJ2-7; D is undetermined. This CDR3 contains 11 residues. The germline V gene has CDR1 DFQATT and CDR2 SNEGSKA (reference sequence). The V end was cut by 6 bases, the J end by 4 bases, with 10 bases between. In DNA form, the CDR3 reads TGCAGTGCCGAGATTGGGTACGAGCAGTACTTC. It specifies CSAEIGYEQYF.

The sample holds a few counts of this clonotype. DNA for the CDR3: TGCAGTGCGCCTAGCGGGCCCATCACAGATTACGAGCAGTACTTC. Its protein product is CSAPSGPITDYEQYF. The chain has TRBV20-1 and TRBJ2-7; TRBD2 aligns across 8 bases. Per germline, CDR1 DFQATT and CDR2 SNEGSKA (reference sequence). This CDR3 contains 15 residues. J was trimmed by 4 bases and V by 6 bases; bases with no gene match: 14.

This clonotype was seen ten or more times. The chain recombines TRBV4-3 with TRBJ2-7, with TRBD2 matching 15 bases. Trimming at V came to 4 bases and at J to 4 bases, leaving 2 bases not matched to a gene. In germline, CDR1 is LGHNA, CDR2 YSLEER. The CDR3 runs to 15 residues. The CDR3 reads CASSLGTSGGYEQYF. The CDR3, as DNA: TGCGCCAGCAGCCTCGGGACTAGCGGGGGGTACGAGCAGTACTTC.

This clonotype was detected only a few times. V gene TRBV28 combines with J gene TRBJ2-4, with 10 bases aligning to TRBD1. The germline gives CDR1 MDHEN, CDR2 SYDVKM. After removal of 6 bases from V and 5 bases from J, the junction contained 4 bases not matched to a gene. The length of the CDR3 is 14 residues. For the CDR3, the DNA is TGTGCCAGCAGAAGGACAGGGGGTCAAAACATTCAGTACTTC. Amino acids: CASRRTGGQNIQYF.

A few counts support this clonotype. This sequence joins TRBV20-1 and TRBJ1-1, with D possibly TRBD1 on 5 matching bases. Germline loops: CDR1 DFQATT, CDR2 SNEGSKA (reference sequence). This CDR3 is built from 15 residues. Trimming removed 0 bases from V and 4 bases from J, with 15 bases in between. In nucleotides, the CDR3 is TGCAGTGCTAGAGATCATTCGATGGGGGGCACTGAAGCTTTCTTT. Translated, it gives CSARDHSMGGTEAFF.

The chain links TRBV7-2 to TRBJ2-2; D gene uncertain. V was clipped by 2 bases and J by 7 bases, with 5 bases between them. Germline CDR1 SGHTA, CDR2 FQGNSA. The CDR3 spans 12 residues. For the CDR3, the DNA is TGTGCCAGCAGCTTATTAGGCGGGGAGCTGTTTTTT. Translation: CASSLLGGELFF.

This clonotype turned up a few times. The J gene is TRBJ2-3, the V gene TRBV24-1; no firm D call. The germline gives CDR1 KGHDR, CDR2 SFDVKD. Trimming took off 1 base at V and 2 bases at J, with 9 bases between the two ends. The CDR3 sequence is 15 residues long. Written as DNA, the CDR3 is TGTGCCACCAGTGATTTCGGAGAGACCACAGATACGCAGTATTTT. Its protein product is CATSDFGETTDTQYF.

The chain joins TRBV12-3 or TRBV12-4 to TRBJ2-1; 8 nucleotides agree with TRBD2. The CDR3 runs 14 residues. The V gene end was trimmed by 5 bases and the J gene end by 5 bases; junction bases not matched to a gene: 5. CDR3 residues: CASSISGTDNEQFF. CDR3 sequence (DNA): TGTGCCAGCAGTATTAGCGGGACTGACAATGAGCAGTTCTTC.

This clonotype was observed many times. This chain connects TRBV7-2 to TRBJ1-2, with D possibly being TRBD1 (5 bases). V lost 7 bases and J lost 4, with 16 bases in between. The CDR3 runs 14 residues. CDR1 and CDR2 (germline): SGHTA, FQGNSA. DNA for the CDR3: TGTGCCAGCACCCTAGGGGTGGGGACCTATGGCTACACCTTC. It translates to CASTLGVGTYGYTF. The variable domain in full, with the rest retrieved from reference TRBV7-2 and TRBJ1-2, is GAGVSQSPSNKVTEKGKDVELRCDPISGHTALYWYRQSLGQGLEFLIYFQGNSAPDKSGLPSDRFSAERTGGSVSTLTIQRTQQEDSAVYLCASTLGVGTYGYTFGSGTRLTVV.

This clonotype was counted many times. The chain joins TRBV5-6 to TRBJ1-2; no clear D gene. CDR1 and CDR2 (germline): SGHDT, YYEEEE. Trimming cost V 4 bases and J 7 bases, with 11 bases left between them. The CDR3 contains 12 residues. CDR3 sequence (DNA): TGTGCCAGCAGCGCCCTGACCGGTGGCTACACCTTC. Its translation is CASSALTGGYTF.